The following is a T cell receptor beta chain sequence with its context. Its antigen is unidentified. PCR involved 60 Vbeta and 13 Jbeta primers. Sequencing used immunoSEQ multiplex PCR; TCRdb keeps in-frame clones, though not all of them. This table holds about 180,000 clones, roughly 79% found once. Healthy individuals who donated bone marrow served as the donors. These data are taken from a study of cytomegalovirus exposure and HLA in healthy donors. General study findings and limits: TCR beta chain V- and J-gene trimming was linked, in a later analysis, to a missense variant in DCLRE1C.

CDR1 is MNHEY and CDR2 is SVGAGI in the germline V gene. The CDR3 is made up of 14 amino acids. Trimming took 6 bases from V and 5 from J; bases not matched to a gene: 6. Sequenced: PBMCs. The rearrangement links TRBV6-5 to TRBJ1-1, with 10 nucleotides matching TRBD1. This sequence originates from a woman younger than 35 in good health and CMV-seropositive. DNA for the CDR3: TGTGCCAGCAGCTGGGGACAGGGGCTAACTGAAGCTTTCTTT. Translation: CASSWGQGLTEAFF.